Listed below are T cell receptor beta chains from one sample, sequenced in a study of blood T cells in healthy people across ages. From the 5' RACE reads, TCRdb called clonotypes with MiXCR, one entry per CDR3 protein. The table has fewer than 1,000,000 distinct CDR3 sequences, under 45% seen once. The specimen was blood. The origin of the receptors is a man in his 60s in good health. CDR3s include the opening cysteine and the closing phenylalanine or tryptophan. A D gene is named only where the DNA matches it firmly. Size values are once, few and many counts, or a class for expanded clones, and some rows have none.

>TRBJ1-1|TRBV18|NA|TRBD1
TGTGCCAGCTCATATCTCACCGGGACAGCGAACACTGAAGCTTTCTTT
CASSYLTGTANTEAFF
>TRBJ2-3|TRBV6-6|few|NA
TGTGCCAGCAGGGCTACTAGCACAGATACGCAGTATTTT
CASRATSTDTQYF
>TRBJ2-3|TRBV19|few|TRBD2
TGTGCCAGCCGAGGCCTAGCGGGGAACACAGATACGCAGTATTTT
CASRGLAGNTDTQYF
>TRBJ2-5|TRBV7-6|once|NA
TGTGCCAGCAGCTTAGAGCAAGGGGCGGGTACCGGGTACTTC
CASSLEQGAGTGYF
>TRBJ1-5|TRBV27|few|NA
TGTGCCAGCAGTTTCATTGCGGGCCCGGATCAGCCCCAGCATTTT
CASSFIAGPDQPQHF
>TRBJ1-6|TRBV7-9|few|TRBD1
TGTGCCAGCAGCTCGCAGGGACAGGGGGGAAAGAATTCACCCCTCCACTTT
CASSSQGQGGKNSPLHF
>TRBJ2-1|TRBV6-2/TRBV6-3|NA|NA
TGTGCCAGCGAAACCGGGACTCTCATCCCCCACAATGAGCAGTTCTTC
CASETGTLIPHNEQFF
>TRBJ2-7|TRBV29-1|few|NA
TGCAGCGTTGATGCGGACGGGACCTACGAGCAGTACTTC
CSVDADGTYEQYF
>TRBJ1-4|TRBV7-2|once|TRBD1
TGTGCCAGCAGCCCCTGGGACAGGGTAGGAGAAAAACTGTTTTTT
CASSPWDRVGEKLFF
>TRBJ2-3|TRBV12-3/TRBV12-4|NA|NA
TGTTCCAGCAGTATGACTAGTCTCCCAGATACGCAGTATTTT
CSSSMTSLPDTQYF
>TRBJ2-7|TRBV20-1|NA|NA
TGCAGTGCGGACAGTGAACTTTACGAGCAGTACTTC
CSADSELYEQYF
>TRBJ2-5|TRBV28|few|TRBD2
TGTGCCAGCAGTTTAGGACTAGCGGGCGGTACAGAGACCCAGTACTTC
CASSLGLAGGTETQYF
>TRBJ1-5|TRBV20-1|few|TRBD1
TGCAGTGCTAGGCGGGACAGACACAATCAGCCCCAGCATTTT
CSARRDRHNQPQHF
>TRBJ1-1|TRBV9|NA|NA
TGTGCCAGCAGCGCAGTTGGGATCGTCACTGAAGCTTTCTTT
CASSAVGIVTEAFF
>TRBJ2-3|TRBV7-2|many|NA
TGTGCCAGCAGCTTAGCGGGGGGAGATACGCAGTATTTT
CASSLAGGDTQYF
>TRBJ1-6|TRBV5-1|NA|NA
TGCGCCAGCAGCCCGGACGGCAGGGTAGAAGGTTCACCCCTCCACTTT
CASSPDGRVEGSPLHF
>TRBJ2-5|TRBV13|NA|NA
TGTGCCAGCAGCTCCCCGGGGGCCAGAGAGACCCAGTACTTC
CASSSPGARETQYF
>TRBJ2-3|TRBV27|few|NA
TGTGCCAGCAGCTACAACGGTGGAAGAACAGATACGCAGTATTTT
CASSYNGGRTDTQYF
>TRBJ2-4|TRBV2|NA|NA
TGTGCCAGCAGTGAAGCAAGGCAGGGGATCATTCAGTACTTC
CASSEARQGIIQYF
>TRBJ2-1|TRBV6-2/TRBV6-3|few|TRBD2
TGTGCCACCACAGTTACATCACTAGCGGGGGTCTTGAGCTCCTACAATGAGCAGTTCTTC
CATTVTSLAGVLSSYNEQFF
>TRBJ2-4|TRBV9|NA|NA
TGTGCCAGCAGCGTAGTGGCCGGGGACATTCAGTACTTC
CASSVVAGDIQYF
>TRBJ2-5|TRBV12-3/TRBV12-4|NA|NA
TGTGCCGGCAGTCGTGGGACAAGGAAAGAGACCCAGTACTTC
CAGSRGTRKETQYF
>TRBJ1-4|TRBV27|NA|NA
TGTGCCAGCAGTTTTATAAGGGGTGAAAAACTGTTTTTT
CASSFIRGEKLFF
>TRBJ1-2|TRBV9|NA|TRBD1
TGTGCCTGCAGCACGCCGGGACAGGGTAGCGACTATGGCTACACCTTC
CACSTPGQGSDYGYTF
>TRBJ2-3|TRBV6-1|once|NA
TGTGCCAGCAGTGAAGTGGCGGGGGCCTCAGATACGCAGTATTTT
CASSEVAGASDTQYF
>TRBJ2-5|TRBV5-1|few|NA
TGCGCCAGCAGCTGGCTCGGGGGTGGAGGGCGAGAGACCCAGTACTTC
CASSWLGGGGRETQYF
>TRBJ1-2|TRBV20-1|NA|TRBD1
TGCAGTGCTCCAGAACAGGGGGGATTCTATGGCTACACCTTC
CSAPEQGGFYGYTF
>TRBJ2-7|TRBV20-1|few|NA
TGCAGTGCTAGAGTTTACCCCAATCCAACCCACGAGCAGTACTTC
CSARVYPNPTHEQYF
>TRBJ2-7|TRBV27|NA|TRBD2
TGTGCCAGCAGTTTAGGCGGGGGGGGACGCGAGCAGTACTTC
CASSLGGGGREQYF
>TRBJ2-4|TRBV12-3/TRBV12-4|few|TRBD1
TGTGCCAGCAGTTTAGCGGGACAGCTAAACATTCAGTACTTC
CASSLAGQLNIQYF
>TRBJ2-7|TRBV11-1|NA|NA
TGTGCCAGCAGCCGTTTGGACGCGTCCTACGAGCAGTACTTC
CASSRLDASYEQYF
>TRBJ2-7|TRBV7-9|few|TRBD2
TGTGGTGGTGGGGAACCACTAGCGGGGCCACATCAGGAGCAGTACTTC
CGGGEPLAGPHQEQYF
>TRBJ2-7|TRBV5-6|NA|TRBD2
TGTGCCAGCAGCTTTAGGGTCGGCGGGAGCTCCTACAATGAGCAGTACTTC
CASSFRVGGSSYNEQYF
>TRBJ2-7|TRBV6-4|NA|NA
TGTGCCAGCAAATCAAGGGTGTACCATCCCTACGAGCAGTACTTC
CASKSRVYHPYEQYF
>TRBJ2-3|TRBV12-3/TRBV12-4|many|NA
TGTGCCAGCAGCTCGACAGGTTGGTTGACCACGCAGTATTTT
CASSSTGWLTTQYF
>TRBJ1-1|TRBV5-1|few|NA
TGCGCCAGCAGCTCAGGGTACACTGAAGCTTTCTTT
CASSSGYTEAFF
>TRBJ2-1|TRBV4-2|NA|NA
TGTGCCAGCAGCCAAGATTTTGGGACTAGGGGGCCCAATGAGCAGTTCTTC
CASSQDFGTRGPNEQFF
>TRBJ1-5|TRBV7-2|few|NA
TGTGCCAGCAGTCCGGACCTTAGCAATCAGCCCCAGCATTTT
CASSPDLSNQPQHF
>TRBJ2-3|TRBV7-9|few|NA
TGTGCCAGCAGCTCCACACCGGGGGTCACAGATACGCAGTATTTT
CASSSTPGVTDTQYF
>TRBJ1-2|TRBV2|NA|NA
TGTGCCAGCGGCGAACAGGGTTCCCTAGGCTACACCTTC
CASGEQGSLGYTF
>TRBJ2-1|TRBV4-3|few|TRBD1
TGCGCCAGCAGCCAAGACCGGACAGGTGTACCTTACAATGAGCAGTTCTTC
CASSQDRTGVPYNEQFF
>TRBJ1-6|TRBV2|few|NA
TGTGCCAGCGGTAGGTCGGGCAATTCACCCCTCCATTTT
CASGRSGNSPLHF
>TRBJ1-2|TRBV6-1|few|TRBD1
TGTGCCAGCACTTCGGGACAGGGTCTAACGGGCTATGGCTACACCTTC
CASTSGQGLTGYGYTF
>TRBJ2-7|TRBV5-1|NA|NA
TGCGCCAGCGAATACGAGCAGTACTTC
CASEYEQYF
>TRBJ2-1|TRBV5-1|few|NA
TGCGCCAGCAGCTTGGCCTCGAATGTATGGAGAGACAATGAGCAGTTCTTC
CASSLASNVWRDNEQFF
>TRBJ1-4|TRBV4-3|NA|NA
TGCGCCAGCAGCCAAGAGGGGAGGCCTCGGCGGGATACCGAAAAACTGTTTTTT
CASSQEGRPRRDTEKLFF
>TRBJ2-5|TRBV29-1|NA|NA
TGCAGCGCCGGCCGGCAGCAAGAGACCCAGTACTTC
CSAGRQQETQYF
>TRBJ2-4|TRBV3-1|once|NA
TGTGCCAGCAGCCAATTGGAGGGGAAAAGGGAGCAGTACTTC
CASSQLEGKREQYF
>TRBJ2-7|TRBV5-5|NA|TRBD1
TGTGCCTGCAGCTCCCCAGGGGGTGTATTTTACGAGCAGTACTTC
CACSSPGGVFYEQYF
>TRBJ2-1|TRBV3-1|NA|TRBD1
TGTGCCAGCAGCCAAGGCATGAGGACAGGGGTTTTGGATGAGCAGTTCTTC
CASSQGMRTGVLDEQFF
>TRBJ2-1|TRBV7-2|many|NA
TGTGCCAGCAGCTTGGCCAGGGACTACAATGAGCAGTTCTTC
CASSLARDYNEQFF
>TRBJ2-3|TRBV5-1|NA|NA
TGCGCCAGCAGCTTGGGCGCCAGAGATACGCAGTATTTT
CASSLGARDTQYF